Listed below are T cell receptor beta chains from one sample, sequenced in a study of post-analysis software for immune sequencing data. Via MiXCR, TCRdb re-called the PCR reads, giving one row per CDR3 protein. The sample contains hundreds of thousands of distinct CDR3 sequences, roughly 50% of which appear only once. The sample was blood. These receptors all stem from a girl between 10 and 17 years old with multiple sclerosis. Both conserved end residues are part of each CDR3. D genes are given only for firm matches. Size values are once, few and many counts, or a class for expanded clones, and some rows have none.

TRBJ2-7 | - | few | TRBV5-1 | CASSLAVDYEQYF | TGCGCCAGCAGCTTGGCGGTAGACTACGAGCAGTACTTC
TRBJ2-3 | - | - | TRBV9 | CASSGRGSYTDTQYF | TGTGCCAGCAGCGGACGGGGGTCGTACACAGATACGCAGTATTTT
TRBJ1-2 | - | - | TRBV6-1 | CASQGPLGGYTF | TGTGCCAGCCAAGGCCCACTCGGGGGCTACACCTTC
TRBJ2-7 | - | many | TRBV20-1 | CSASGAGLYEQYF | TGCAGTGCTAGTGGGGCAGGACTCTACGAGCAGTACTTC
TRBJ1-2 | - | - | TRBV6-2/TRBV6-3 | CASSYSGNRNYGYTF | TGTGCCAGCAGTTACTCAGGGAACAGGAACTATGGCTACACCTTC
TRBJ1-5 | - | - | TRBV12-3/TRBV12-4 | CASSLVPYQPQHF | TGTGCCAGCAGTTTAGTTCCGTACCAGCCCCAGCATTTT
TRBJ2-7 | - | few | TRBV10-3 | CAITKGTLGNEQYF | TGTGCCATCACCAAGGGGACCCTAGGCAACGAGCAGTACTTC
TRBJ2-7 | TRBD2 | - | TRBV20-1 | CSARDPSGGSGEQYF | TGCAGTGCTAGAGATCCTAGCGGGGGTAGCGGCGAGCAGTACTTC
TRBJ2-7 | - | - | TRBV4-1 | CASSQERSGRYEQYF | TGCGCCAGCAGCCAAGAAAGGTCGGGCCGCTACGAGCAGTACTTC
TRBJ1-4 | - | - | TRBV5-5 | CASSPGSPATNEKLFF | TGTGCCAGCAGCCCGGGGAGCCCTGCAACTAATGAAAAACTGTTTTTT
TRBJ2-5 | - | - | TRBV5-6 | CASSLDPWASRGKTQYF | TGTGCCAGCAGCTTGGACCCCTGGGCCTCGAGGGGGAAGACCCAGTACTTC
TRBJ2-4 | TRBD1 | - | TRBV7-9 | CASSSGQGAKNIQYF | TGTGCCAGCAGCTCCGGACAGGGAGCCAAAAACATTCAGTACTTC
TRBJ1-5 | TRBD1 | - | TRBV20-1 | CSAARTGLNQPQHF | TGCAGTGCCGCCCGGACAGGGTTGAATCAGCCCCAGCATTTT
TRBJ2-7 | - | few | TRBV7-2 | CASSLASGPYSYEQYF | TGTGCCAGCAGCTTAGCGTCAGGGCCCTACTCCTACGAGCAGTACTTC
TRBJ1-2 | - | - | TRBV20-1 | CSASRTANYGYTF | TGCAGTGCTAGTCGTACAGCGAACTATGGCTACACCTTC
TRBJ1-2 | - | - | TRBV25-1 | CASSGDRGYTF | TGTGCCAGCAGTGGTGACAGGGGCTACACCTTC
TRBJ2-1 | TRBD2 | few | TRBV7-9 | CASSSPSGGSKNNEQFF | TGTGCCAGCAGCTCACCCAGCGGCGGGAGTAAAAACAATGAGCAGTTCTTC
TRBJ2-7 | TRBD2 | - | TRBV6-2/TRBV6-3 | CASSYSGGGSYEQYF | TGTGCCAGCAGTTACTCCGGGGGGGGTTCCTACGAGCAGTACTTC
TRBJ2-1 | TRBD1 | - | TRBV15 | CATSRRQGAYNEQFF | TGTGCCACCAGCAGAAGACAGGGGGCCTACAATGAGCAGTTCTTC
TRBJ2-1 | - | few | TRBV7-7 | CASSLAAGSYNEQFF | TGTGCTAGCAGCTTAGCCGCAGGGTCCTACAATGAGCAGTTCTTC
TRBJ1-2 | - | - | TRBV12-5 | CASGLVSRGGKGYTF | TGTGCTAGTGGTTTGGTATCCCGGGGAGGGAAAGGCTACACCTTC
TRBJ2-5 | - | few | TRBV5-6 | CASSHSQGGGQETQYF | TGTGCCAGCAGCCATTCGCAGGGGGGGGGTCAAGAGACCCAGTACTTC
TRBJ1-2 | TRBD1 | - | TRBV20-1 | CSAPYRDSYGYTF | TGCAGTGCGCCTTATCGGGACAGCTATGGCTACACCTTC
TRBJ2-1 | - | - | TRBV2 | CASSVDTSSYNEQFF | TGTGCCAGCAGTGTGGACACGAGCTCCTACAATGAGCAGTTCTTC
TRBJ1-6 | - | - | TRBV10-2 | CASALLNRESSPLHF | TGCGCCAGCGCCCTCCTTAACAGGGAAAGTTCACCCCTCCACTTT
TRBJ2-3 | TRBD2 | - | TRBV20-1 | CSASPATGTRPTDTQYF | TGCAGTGCTAGCCCTGCTACCGGGACTAGACCGACAGATACGCAGTATTTT
TRBJ1-1 | - | - | TRBV7-2 | CASSLVFDSEAFF | TGTGCCAGCAGCTTGGTGTTCGACAGTGAAGCTTTCTTT
TRBJ1-2 | - | few | TRBV6-6 | CASRPTADGGYTF | TGTGCCAGCAGACCGACGGCGGATGGTGGCTACACCTTC
TRBJ1-2 | - | few | TRBV6-5 | CASSYGRDLGYTF | TGTGCCAGCAGTTACGGGAGGGACCTTGGCTACACCTTC
TRBJ2-3 | TRBD2 | few | TRBV5-1 | CASSAFSGSSSDTQYF | TGCGCCAGCAGCGCCTTTAGCGGGAGTAGCTCAGATACGCAGTATTTT
TRBJ2-3 | TRBD1 | few | TRBV29-1 | CSAGVGGISTDTQYF | TGCAGCGCCGGGGTAGGGGGCATTAGCACAGATACGCAGTATTTT
TRBJ2-4 | - | once | TRBV29-1 | CSVYPTVPGIQYF | TGCAGCGTTTATCCCACGGTCCCGGGCATTCAGTACTTC
TRBJ2-7 | TRBD1 | - | TRBV25-1 | CASSEMDRAYEQYF | TGTGCCAGCAGTGAAATGGACAGGGCCTACGAGCAGTACTTC
TRBJ2-5 | - | few | TRBV5-1 | CASSHVIDSTQETQYF | TGCGCCAGCAGCCATGTAATTGACAGTACCCAAGAGACCCAGTACTTC
TRBJ2-3 | - | - | TRBV7-9 | CASSLAVQPRTDTQYF | TGTGCCAGCAGCTTAGCGGTACAGCCACGAACAGATACGCAGTATTTT
TRBJ2-3 | - | - | TRBV7-2 | CATLGGRATDTQYF | TGTGCCACCCTAGGGGGGCGGGCAACAGATACGCAGTATTTT
TRBJ2-4 | - | - | TRBV7-9 | CASSQTPALIQYF | TGTGCCAGCAGCCAAACCCCAGCACTCATTCAGTACTTC
TRBJ2-7 | TRBD1 | few | TRBV12-5 | CASGNRDRGYEQYF | TGTGCTAGTGGTAACCGGGACAGGGGATACGAGCAGTACTTC
TRBJ2-5 | TRBD2 | - | TRBV10-2 | CASSGTSGRGETQYF | TGCGCCAGCAGTGGAACTAGCGGGAGAGGAGAGACCCAGTACTTC
TRBJ2-1 | - | few | TRBV7-3 | CASSQDYYNEQFF | TGTGCCAGCAGCCAGGACTACTACAATGAGCAGTTCTTC
TRBJ1-2 | TRBD1 | - | TRBV29-1 | CSVAPGQGRWNYGYTF | TGCAGCGTCGCCCCGGGACAGGGGAGGTGGAACTATGGCTACACCTTC
TRBJ2-3 | - | - | TRBV24-1 | CATSDGLARTDTQYF | TGTGCCACCAGTGATGGGCTAGCGCGCACAGATACGCAGTATTTT
TRBJ2-3 | TRBD2 | - | TRBV7-2 | CASSTGTSGGTDTQYF | TGTGCCAGCAGCACCGGGACTAGCGGGGGCACAGATACGCAGTATTTT
TRBJ2-5 | TRBD2 | - | TRBV20-1 | CSARGLAGLETQYF | TGCAGTGCTAGAGGACTAGCGGGACTAGAGACCCAGTACTTC
TRBJ2-2 | - | - | TRBV5-6 | CASSNPPRGGFTGELFF | TGTGCCAGCAGCAACCCGCCCAGGGGAGGGTTCACCGGGGAGCTGTTTTTT
TRBJ2-7 | TRBD1 | - | TRBV20-1 | CSARPNTDRVTYEQYF | TGCAGTGCTAGACCAAATACGGACAGGGTGACCTACGAGCAGTACTTC